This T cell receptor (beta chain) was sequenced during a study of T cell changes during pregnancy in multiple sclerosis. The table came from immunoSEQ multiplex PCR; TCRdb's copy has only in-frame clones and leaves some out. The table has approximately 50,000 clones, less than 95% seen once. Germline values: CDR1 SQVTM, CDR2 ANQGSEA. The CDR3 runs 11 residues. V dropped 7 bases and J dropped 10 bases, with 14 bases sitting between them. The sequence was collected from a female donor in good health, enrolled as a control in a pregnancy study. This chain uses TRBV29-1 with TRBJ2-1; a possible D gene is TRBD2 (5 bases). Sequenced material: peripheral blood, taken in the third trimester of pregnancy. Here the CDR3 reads CSGWESVEQFF. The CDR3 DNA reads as TGCAGCGGGTGGGAGAGCGTAGAGCAGTTCTTC.